This TCR beta chain came from a study of blood T cells in healthy people across ages. The germline V and J ends were trimmed by 4 bases and 6 bases, with 12 bases remaining between them. Per the germline V gene, CDR1 is MNHEY and CDR2 is SVGAGI. This CDR3 is built from 13 residues. Primers used in a second PCR of roughly 7 to 12 cycles were a sample-barcoded 5' primer and a J-beta primer mix. TCRdb processed the 5' RACE reads anew with MiXCR; each CDR3 protein has one entry. The sample consists of 800,000 to 1,300,000 distinct CDR3 sequences, approximately 26% of them appearing once. The same data also went into a second study, on T cells of mothers and their children.

The TCR originated in a girl aged 2 to 10 in good health. V usage is TRBV6-5 and J usage is TRBJ2-5; D is perhaps TRBD1 (6 bases). The sequencing input was blood. The CDR3 nucleotides are TGTGCCAGCAGTTCGGACAGTCAGAAGACCCAGTACTTC. This sequence encodes CASSSDSQKTQYF.